The 31 T cell receptor beta chains reported below all come from one sample, sequenced in a study of blood T cell repertoires in COVID-19. Some clones are missing from TCRdb's copy, which holds only in-frame ones; the method was immunoSEQ multiplex PCR. The sample lists some 43,000 clones; around 80% were seen once. Material for sequencing was peripheral blood. The receptors originated from a man between 35 and 55 years old with active or convalescent COVID-19.

The J gene is TRBJ2-7, the V gene TRBV11-3; 9 nucleotides line up with TRBD1. This CDR3 has 14 amino acids. Unmatched junction bases numbered 7, after V lost 4 bases and J lost 6 bases. Germline V CDR1 and CDR2: SGHNT, YENEEA. CDR3 sequence reads: CASSSRDRVLEQYF. CDR3 coding DNA: TGTGCCAGCAGCTCAAGGGACAGGGTCCTCGAGCAGTACTTC.

This rearrangement joins TRBV19 to TRBJ1-5, with 7 bases fitting TRBD1. With V trimmed by 6 bases and J by 6 bases, 5 bases remained unmatched. The CDR3 length is 13 residues. Germline assignment: CDR1 LNHDA and CDR2 SQIVND (reference sequence). DNA of the CDR3: TGTGCCAGTAGCAAACAGGGGATTCAGCCCCAGCATTTT. Translated, it gives CASSKQGIQPQHF.

This chain uses TRBV2 with TRBJ1-2; 9 bases are a match to TRBD1. Germline CDR1 reads SNHLY; CDR2 reads FYNNEI. V was clipped by 2 bases and J by 4 bases; unmatched bases: 5. The CDR3 contains 15 residues. The CDR3 DNA reads as TGTGCCAGCAGTGAACTCGGGACAGGGTTCTATGGCTACACCTTC. Translating gives CASSELGTGFYGYTF.

The V call is TRBV7-9, the J call TRBJ1-5, with D perhaps matching TRBD1 (5 bases). V was shortened by 5 bases and J by 0 bases, with 14 bases between the two germline ends. This CDR3 region has 16 residues. Germline CDR1 is SEHNR and CDR2 is FQNEAQ (reference sequence). The CDR3 DNA is TGTGCCAGCAGCCCAGCGACAGATTATAGCAATCAGCCCCAGCATTTT. This gives the protein CASSPATDYSNQPQHF.

The chain couples TRBV5-4 to TRBJ1-3, with D unclear. In germline, CDR1 is SGHNT, CDR2 YYREEE (reference sequence). Trimming stripped 2 bases from V and 1 base from J, with 7 bases between. The CDR3 totals 14 residues. The CDR3 coding sequence is TGTGCCAGCAGCTTAGAGGTTTCTGGAAACACCATATATTTT. As protein: CASSLEVSGNTIYF.

The genes are TRBV10-1 and TRBJ1-5; TRBD1 matches 8 bases. Trimming removed 9 bases from V and 4 bases from J; junction bases left unmatched: 2. Per germline, CDR1 WNHNN and CDR2 SYGVQD (reference sequence). This CDR3 is built from 12 residues. In DNA, the CDR3 is TGCGCCAGACAGGGGGAGAATCAGCCCCAGCATTTT. Translating gives CARQGENQPQHF.

V is TRBV9 and J is TRBJ2-4; D perhaps matches TRBD1 (7 bases). The CDR3 runs 15 residues. Germline V CDR1 and CDR2: SGDLS, YYNGEE. The V gene lost 0 bases and the J gene lost 7 bases, with 14 bases spanning the gap. Here the CDR3 reads CASSVAPQGTNIQYF. The CDR3 region has the DNA TGTGCCAGCAGCGTAGCCCCACAGGGGACTAACATTCAGTACTTC.

In nucleotides, the CDR3 is TGTGCCAGCAGTTCAGATCACGGGGGGCCCCAGCATTTT. This encodes CASSSDHGGPQHF. This chain connects TRBV27 to TRBJ1-5; weak D call: TRBD1 (5 bases). The CDR3 sequence is 13 residues long. V dropped 4 bases and J dropped 9 bases, with 13 bases sitting between them. Germline values: CDR1 MNHEY, CDR2 SMNVEV (reference sequence).

The CDR3: CASSPGGVGESEQYF. The CDR3 DNA reads TGTGCCAGTAGTCCGGGAGGGGTGGGTGAAAGCGAGCAGTACTTC. J is TRBJ2-7 and V is TRBV19; 8 bases are shared with TRBD2. The V gene end was trimmed by 5 bases and the J gene end by 6 bases; junction bases not matched to a gene: 12. CDR1 is LNHDA, CDR2 SQIVND, per germline (reference sequence). The CDR3 is made up of 15 amino acids.

A few counts support this clone. The chain carries TRBV6-6 and TRBJ1-5; D gene uncertain. Per germline, CDR1 MNHNY and CDR2 SVGAGI (reference sequence). The CDR3 consists of 15 residues. V lost 5 bases and J 5 bases, leaving 16 bases between the germline ends. The DNA for the CDR3 is TGTGCCAGCAGTCCACTGGGGAGGGATCATCAGCCCCAGCATTTT. Protein sequence: CASSPLGRDHQPQHF.

Remarks on this clone: The junction differs from germline at one of its ends, possibly a read error. The V and J genes are TRBV30 and TRBJ2-2; weak D call: TRBD2 (6 bases). This CDR3 has 13 amino acids. In germline, CDR1 is GTSNPN, CDR2 SVGIG (reference sequence). CDR3 in DNA: TGTGCCTGGAGTCCCGGGACTCCCGGCGAGCTGTTTTTT. It encodes CAWSPGTPGELFF.

V is TRBV11-3 and J is TRBJ2-2; tentatively, D is TRBD2 (5 bases). Germline V CDR1 and CDR2: SGHNT, YENEEA. The CDR3 spans 17 residues. Trimming cost V 5 bases and J 2 bases, with 18 bases left between them. The CDR3 nucleotides read TGTGCCAGCAGCCCGTGGGAAAGCGGATCTAACACCGGGGAGCTGTTTTTT. Translation: CASSPWESGSNTGELFF.

This clone was counted once. The V gene is TRBV5-1, the J gene TRBJ1-4, with D possibly being TRBD1 (6 bases). The CDR3 consists of 14 residues. Germline-derived CDR1 and CDR2 are SGHRS and YFSETQ. Trimming left V 5 bases short and J 6 bases short, with 14 bases between. The CDR3 reads CASSPRQVDEKLFF. The CDR3 nucleotides are TGCGCCAGCAGTCCTAGACAGGTTGATGAAAAACTGTTTTTT.

The chain joins TRBV4-2 to TRBJ1-4, with 10 positions matching TRBD1. CDR1 is LGHNA and CDR2 is YNFKEQ in the germline V gene. Losses at the gene ends were 4 bases for V and 4 bases for J; bases not matched to a gene: 6. This CDR3 contains 16 residues. CDR3 DNA sequence: TGTGCCAGCAGCCGAGATGGACAGGGGGGTAATGAAAAACTGTTTTTT. Its protein is CASSRDGQGGNEKLFF.

The V call is TRBV29-1, the J call TRBJ2-3; D is unclear. Trimming shortened V by 0 bases and J by 3 bases, and 10 bases separated the two germline ends. Germline V CDR1 and CDR2: SQVTM, ANQGSEA. The CDR3 contains 14 residues. The CDR3 nucleotides are TGCAGCGTTGAAGAGGCTGTCGGGACAGATACGCAGTATTTT. Protein: CSVEEAVGTDTQYF.

The V gene is TRBV21-1, the J gene TRBJ1-4; TRBD1 is the table's D call, not checked against the DNA. TRBV21-1 constitutes a pseudogene. This CDR3 is 13 amino acids long. The CDR3 sequence is CASRPGSSEKLFF. The CDR3 DNA sequence: TGTGCCAGCAGACCAGGGTCGTCGGAAAAACTGTTTTTT.

V and J are TRBV7-3 and TRBJ2-1; D is possibly TRBD2 (5 bases). The CDR3 covers 15 residues. Germline CDR1 reads SGHTA; CDR2 reads FQGTGA. Trimming removed 5 bases from V and 5 bases from J, with 16 bases in between. The CDR3 is CASSTRLRGHNEQFF. The CDR3 DNA is TGTGCCAGCAGCACCAGACTCCGGGGTCACAATGAGCAGTTCTTC.

The CDR3 DNA follows: TGTGCCAGCAGCGAAAGACGTGACAGCAACTATGGCTACACCTTC. Translation: CASSERRDSNYGYTF. The chain links TRBV9 to TRBJ1-2; TRBD1 might be the D (5 bases). Germline V CDR1 and CDR2: SGDLS, YYNGEE. Trimming left V 3 bases short and J 2 bases short, with 14 bases between. CDR3 length equals 15 residues. Together with reference TRBV9 and TRBJ1-2, the CDR3 gives the full variable domain: DSGVTQTPKHLITATGQRVTLRCSPRSGDLSVYWYQQSLDQGLQFLIQYYNGEERAKGNILERFSAQQFPDLHSELNLSSLELGDSALYFCASSERRDSNYGYTFGSGTRLTVV.

This clone was seen only a few times. This rearrangement joins TRBV14 to TRBJ1-2; D perhaps matches TRBD1 (6 bases). V lost 4 bases and J 5 bases, leaving 20 bases between the germline ends. CDR3 length: 16 amino acids. The germline V gene has CDR1 SGHDN and CDR2 FVKESK. CDR3: CASSPLQGPAGYGYTF. As DNA, the CDR3 is TGTGCCAGCAGCCCTTTGCAGGGGCCTGCAGGGTATGGCTACACCTTC.

This rearrangement joins TRBV29-1 to TRBJ1-1, with TRBD1 as a possible D gene (5 bases). Trimming cost V 4 bases and J 7 bases, with 10 bases left between them. Germline values: CDR1 SQVTM, CDR2 ANQGSEA. This CDR3 has 11 residues. CDR3 loop: CSVGDDSEAFF. The CDR3 nucleotides are TGCAGCGTTGGGGATGACAGTGAAGCTTTCTTT. Variable domain in full (rest from reference TRBV29-1 and TRBJ1-1): SAVISQKPSRDICQRGTSLTIQCQVDSQVTMMFWYRQQPGQSLTLIATANQGSEATYESGFVIDKFPISRPNLTFSTLTVSNMSPEDSSIYLCSVGDDSEAFFGQGTRLTVV.

This clone appeared a single time. The rearrangement joins TRBV3-1 (or the pseudogene TRBV3-2) to TRBJ1-1; D possibly corresponds to TRBD1 (5 bases). V lost 1 base and J lost 4, with 10 bases in between. The CDR3 extends over 14 amino acids. CDR1 is LGHDT, CDR2 YNNKEL, per germline (reference sequence). CDR3 nucleotides: TGTGCCAGCAGCCAAGCCAGGGCGCGCACTGAAGCTTTCTTT. This codes for CASSQARARTEAFF.

This chain joins TRBV7-8 and TRBJ2-7, with D perhaps TRBD1 (5 bases). Germline lookup yields CDR1 SGHVS and CDR2 FQNEAQ. The CDR3 consists of 13 residues. V shed 6 bases and J shed 4 bases, with 13 bases lying between them. The CDR3 loop is CASSIRQPYEQYF. The CDR3 bases are TGTGCCAGCAGTATAAGACAGCCATACGAGCAGTACTTC.

V is TRBV25-1 and J is TRBJ2-5; 7 bases match TRBD1. This CDR3 spans 15 amino acids. Germline CDR1 MGHDK, CDR2 SYGVNS. J gave up 5 bases and V 2 bases, and 8 bases lay outside the gene matches. The CDR3 sequence is CASSEALLGQETQYF. The CDR3 DNA is TGTGCCAGCAGTGAAGCTTTGCTGGGACAGGAGACCCAGTACTTC.

The J gene is TRBJ2-7, the V gene TRBV19; TRBD1 matches 8 bases. Losses at the gene ends were 4 bases for V and 2 bases for J; bases not matched to a gene: 1. Germline values: CDR1 LNHDA, CDR2 SQIVND (reference sequence). CDR3 length equals 13 residues. CDR3 loop: CASSRDRTYEQYF. The DNA for the CDR3 is TGTGCCAGTAGTAGGGACAGGACCTACGAGCAGTACTTC.

The chain has TRBV5-1 and TRBJ2-7; 9 bases map to TRBD1. Germline V gene sequence: CDR1 SGHRS, CDR2 YFSETQ. Germline trimming cut 3 bases from V and 6 bases from J; bases unmatched to any gene: 7. The CDR3 has 14 amino acids. The CDR3 region has the DNA TGCGCCAGCAGCTGGGACAGGGAGTTACCCGAGCAGTACTTC. The encoded protein is CASSWDRELPEQYF.

The V and J genes are TRBV7-2 and TRBJ2-3; 7 nucleotides line up with TRBD2. V shed 0 bases and J 6 bases; nucleotides not matched to a gene: 12. There are 17 residues in the CDR3. Looked up from germline, CDR1 is SGHTA and CDR2 is FQGNSA. CDR3 in DNA: TGTGCCAGCAGCTTAGCCTTAGGTCCCCTGGGGGGGGATACGCAGTATTTT. It yields the protein CASSLALGPLGGDTQYF. Full variable domain (missing parts from reference TRBV7-2 and TRBJ2-3): GAGVSQSPSNKVTEKGKDVELRCDPISGHTALYWYRQSLGQGLEFLIYFQGNSAPDKSGLPSDRFSAERTGGSVSTLTIQRTQQEDSAVYLCASSLALGPLGGDTQYFGPGTRLTVL.

The J gene is TRBJ2-5, the V gene TRBV27; D is possibly TRBD2 (5 bases). Trimming left V 0 bases short and J 5 bases short, with 10 bases between. Germline V gene data show CDR1 as MNHEY and CDR2 as SMNVEV (reference sequence). CDR3 length equals 14 residues. The CDR3 is CASSLSSRGETQYF. Written as DNA, the CDR3 is TGTGCCAGCAGTTTATCGAGTCGGGGTGAGACCCAGTACTTC.

The chain has TRBV29-1 and TRBJ2-7, with 8 bases that match TRBD1. Germline trimming cut 3 bases from V and 6 bases from J; bases unmatched to any gene: 7. The CDR3 length is 13 residues. Germline loops: CDR1 SQVTM, CDR2 ANQGSEA. CDR3 nucleotide sequence: TGCAGCGTTGATTGGACAGGGCTAGGCGAGCAGTACTTC. Translated, it gives CSVDWTGLGEQYF.

This sequence joins TRBV28 and TRBJ1-4; weak D call: TRBD1 (5 bases). This CDR3 is 14 amino acids long. Germline V gene lookup returns CDR1 MDHEN and CDR2 SYDVKM. V lost 6 bases and J 1 base, leaving 9 bases between the germline ends. The CDR3 is CASRPGGTNEKLFF. The CDR3 bases are TGTGCCAGCAGACCGGGGGGAACTAATGAAAAACTGTTTTTT.

V and J are TRBV7-9 and TRBJ2-3; tentatively, D is TRBD2 (5 bases). The CDR3 is 16 residues long. CDR1 and CDR2 (germline): SEHNR, FQNEAQ (reference sequence). The V gene lost 1 base and the J gene lost 0 bases, with 11 bases spanning the gap. CDR3 residues: CASSLDRRTSTDTQYF. CDR3 DNA sequence: TGTGCCAGCAGCTTAGATAGACGGACTAGCACAGATACGCAGTATTTT. The full variable domain, with the rest looked up from reference TRBV7-9 and TRBJ2-3, is DTGVSQNPRHKITKRGQNVTFRCDPISEHNRLYWYRQTLGQGPEFLTYFQNEAQLEKSRLLSDRFSAERPKGSFSTLEIQRTEQGDSAMYLCASSLDRRTSTDTQYFGPGTRLTVL.

CDR3 amino acids: CASGETEVSAQYF. In nucleotides, the CDR3 is TGTGCTAGCGGCGAGACAGAGGTTTCGGCCCAGTACTTC. The chain uses TRBV12-5 and TRBJ2-5; D is perhaps TRBD1 (5 bases). The V and J ends lost 9 bases and 9 bases respectively, with 20 bases between them. Germline V gives CDR1 LGHNT, CDR2 FRNRAP. The CDR3 is made up of 13 amino acids. The full variable domain, its missing parts supplied by reference TRBV12-5 and TRBJ2-5, is DARVTQTPRHKVTEMGQEVTMRCQPILGHNTVFWYRQTMMQGLELLAYFRNRAPLDDSGMPKDRFSAEMPDATLATLKIQPSEPRDSAVYFCASGETEVSAQYFGPGTRLLVL.